This T cell receptor beta chain was sequenced during a study of spatial heterogeneity in lung cancer. Looking at the study overall: Available PBMC from follow-up, collected a median of roughly two years after resection, underwent sequencing.

This CDR3 region has 14 residues. V trimming: 5 bases; J trimming: 5 bases; junction bases outside the gene matches: 4. CDR1 KGHDR and CDR2 SFDVKD come from the germline V gene. The table lists this clonotype with many counts. Individual TCR cDNA molecules each bore their own unique molecular identifier. In TCRdb, the 5' RACE reads were re-called with MiXCR into one record per CDR3 protein. Counted here are 50,000 to 60,000 distinct CDR3 sequences, roughly 7.4% occurring once; the ten biggest clones make up around 38%. As for time point: blood at routine non-recurrence follow-up after resection. Unsorted whole RNA from tumor, nontumor lung or frozen PBMC underwent sequencing.

The source of this sequence is a female donor with early-stage non-small cell lung cancer. J is TRBJ2-2 and V is TRBV24-1, with TRBD1 identical over 7 bases. Sequencing was performed on PBMCs, taken at follow-up. CDR3 loop: CATSGQGSTGELFF. In nucleotides, the CDR3 is TGTGCCACCAGTGGACAGGGATCTACCGGGGAGCTGTTTTTT.